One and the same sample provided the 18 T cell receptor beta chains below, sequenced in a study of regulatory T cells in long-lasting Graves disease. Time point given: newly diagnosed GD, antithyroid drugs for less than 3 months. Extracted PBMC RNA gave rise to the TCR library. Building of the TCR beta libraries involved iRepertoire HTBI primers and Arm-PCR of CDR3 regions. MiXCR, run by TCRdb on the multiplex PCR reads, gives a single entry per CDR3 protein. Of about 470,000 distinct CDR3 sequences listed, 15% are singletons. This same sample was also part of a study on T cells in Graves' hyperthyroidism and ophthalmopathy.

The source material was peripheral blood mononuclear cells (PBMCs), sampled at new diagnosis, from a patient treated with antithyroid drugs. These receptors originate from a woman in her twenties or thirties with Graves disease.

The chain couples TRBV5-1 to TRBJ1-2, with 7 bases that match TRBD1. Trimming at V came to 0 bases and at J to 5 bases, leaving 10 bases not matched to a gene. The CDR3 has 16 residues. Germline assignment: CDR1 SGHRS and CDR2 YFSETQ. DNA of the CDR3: TGCGCCAGCAGCTTGGGCACCGGACAGGCTCTATATGGCTACACCTTC. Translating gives CASSLGTGQALYGYTF. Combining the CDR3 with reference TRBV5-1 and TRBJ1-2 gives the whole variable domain KAGVTQTPRYLIKTRGQQVTLSCSPISGHRSVSWYQQTPGQGLQFLFEYFSETQRNKGNFPGRFSGRQFSNSRSEMNVSTLELGDSALYLCASSLGTGQALYGYTFGSGTRLTVV.

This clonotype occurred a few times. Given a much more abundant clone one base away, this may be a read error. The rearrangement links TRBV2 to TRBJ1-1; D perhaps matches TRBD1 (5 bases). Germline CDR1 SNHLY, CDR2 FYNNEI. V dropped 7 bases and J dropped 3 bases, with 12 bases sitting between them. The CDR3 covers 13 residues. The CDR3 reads CASIAGGDTEAFF. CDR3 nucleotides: TGTGCCAGCATAGCTGGGGGGGACACTGAAGCTTTCTTT.

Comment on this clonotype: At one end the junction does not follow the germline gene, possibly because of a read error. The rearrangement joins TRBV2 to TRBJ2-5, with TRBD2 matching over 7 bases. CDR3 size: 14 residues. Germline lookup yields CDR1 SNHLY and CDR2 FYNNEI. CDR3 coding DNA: TGTGCCAGCAGTGCTACTAGCGCTTTTGAGACCCAGTGCTTC. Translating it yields CASSATSAFETQCF.

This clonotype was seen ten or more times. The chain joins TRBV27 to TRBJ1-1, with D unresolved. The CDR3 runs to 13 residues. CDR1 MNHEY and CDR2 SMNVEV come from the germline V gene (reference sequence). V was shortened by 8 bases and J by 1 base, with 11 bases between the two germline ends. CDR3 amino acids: CASSIGENTEAFF. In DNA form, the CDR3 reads TGTGCCAGCTCAATCGGGGAGAACACTGAAGCTTTCTTT.

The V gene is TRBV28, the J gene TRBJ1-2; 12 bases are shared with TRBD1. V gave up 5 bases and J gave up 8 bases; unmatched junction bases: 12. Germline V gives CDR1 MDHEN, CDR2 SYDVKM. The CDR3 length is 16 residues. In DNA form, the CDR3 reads TGTGCCAGCAGTCCGGGACAGGGGGCCCGGTGGAACGGCTACACCTTC. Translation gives CASSPGQGARWNGYTF.

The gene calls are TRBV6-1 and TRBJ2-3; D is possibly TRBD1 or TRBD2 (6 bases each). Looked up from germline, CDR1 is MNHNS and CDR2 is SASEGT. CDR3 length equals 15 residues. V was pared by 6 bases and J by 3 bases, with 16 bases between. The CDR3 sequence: CASRGDRRGTDTQYF. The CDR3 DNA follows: TGTGCCAGCAGGGGAGACAGGAGGGGAACAGATACGCAGTATTTT.

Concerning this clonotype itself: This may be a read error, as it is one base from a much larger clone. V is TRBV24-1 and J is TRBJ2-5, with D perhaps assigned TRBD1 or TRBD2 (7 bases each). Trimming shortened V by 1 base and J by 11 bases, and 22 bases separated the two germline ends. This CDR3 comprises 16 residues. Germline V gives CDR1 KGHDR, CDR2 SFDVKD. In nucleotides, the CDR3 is TGTGCCACCAGTGATTTCGAGCAGGGGGACTACAATGAGCAGTACTTC. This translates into CATSDFEQGDYNEQYF.

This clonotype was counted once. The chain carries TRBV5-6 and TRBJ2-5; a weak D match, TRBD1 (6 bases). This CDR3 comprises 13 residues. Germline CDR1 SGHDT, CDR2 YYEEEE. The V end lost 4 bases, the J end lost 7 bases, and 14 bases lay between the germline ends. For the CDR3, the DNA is TGTGCCAGCAGCATGGACAGCCCGGGGACCCAGTACTTC. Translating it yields CASSMDSPGTQYF.

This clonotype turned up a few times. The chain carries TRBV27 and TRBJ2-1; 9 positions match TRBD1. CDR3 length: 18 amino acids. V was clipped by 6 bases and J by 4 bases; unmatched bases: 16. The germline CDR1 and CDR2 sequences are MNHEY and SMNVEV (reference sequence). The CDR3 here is CASRPQGAPFAYYNEQFF. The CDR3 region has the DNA TGTGCCAGCAGACCACAGGGGGCGCCTTTCGCGTATTACAATGAGCAGTTCTTC.

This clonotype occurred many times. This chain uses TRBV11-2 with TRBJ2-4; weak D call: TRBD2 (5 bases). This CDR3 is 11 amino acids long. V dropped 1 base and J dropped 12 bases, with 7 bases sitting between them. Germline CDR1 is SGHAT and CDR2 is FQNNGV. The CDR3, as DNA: TGTGCCAGCAGCTTAGGACGGGATCAGTACTTC. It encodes CASSLGRDQYF.

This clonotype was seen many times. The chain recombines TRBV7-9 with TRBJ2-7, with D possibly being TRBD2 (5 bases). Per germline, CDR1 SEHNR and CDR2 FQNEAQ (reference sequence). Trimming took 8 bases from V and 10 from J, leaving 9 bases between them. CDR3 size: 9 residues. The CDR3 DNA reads TGTGCCAGCGGGAGCCCACAGTACTTC. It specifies CASGSPQYF.

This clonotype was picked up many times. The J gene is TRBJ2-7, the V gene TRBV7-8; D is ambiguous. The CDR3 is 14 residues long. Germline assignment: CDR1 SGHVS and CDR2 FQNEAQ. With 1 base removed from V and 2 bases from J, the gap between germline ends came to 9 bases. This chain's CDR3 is CASSLDLKAYEQYF. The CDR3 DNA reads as TGTGCCAGCAGCTTAGATCTAAAAGCCTACGAGCAGTACTTC.

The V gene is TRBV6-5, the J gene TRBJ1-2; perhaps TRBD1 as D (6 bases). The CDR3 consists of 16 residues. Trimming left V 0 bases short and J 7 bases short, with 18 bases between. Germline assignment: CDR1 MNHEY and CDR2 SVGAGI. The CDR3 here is CASSYSLSTGFSGYTF. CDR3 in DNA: TGTGCCAGCAGTTACTCCTTGTCGACAGGATTTTCTGGCTACACCTTC.

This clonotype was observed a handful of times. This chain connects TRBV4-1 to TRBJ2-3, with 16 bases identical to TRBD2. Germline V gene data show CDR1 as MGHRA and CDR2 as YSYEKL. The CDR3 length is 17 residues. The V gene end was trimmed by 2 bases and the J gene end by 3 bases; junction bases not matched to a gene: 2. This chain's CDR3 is CASSQSGLAGGTDTQYF. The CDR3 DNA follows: TGCGCCAGCAGCCAATCGGGACTAGCGGGAGGGACAGATACGCAGTATTTT.

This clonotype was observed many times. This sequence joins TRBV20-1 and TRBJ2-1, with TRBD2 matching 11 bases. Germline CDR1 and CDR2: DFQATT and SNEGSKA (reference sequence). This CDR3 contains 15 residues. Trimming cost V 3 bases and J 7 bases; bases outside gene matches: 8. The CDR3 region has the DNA TGCAGTGCTAGGCTAGGGGTAGCGGGAGGGAATGAGCAGTTCTTC. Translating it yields CSARLGVAGGNEQFF.

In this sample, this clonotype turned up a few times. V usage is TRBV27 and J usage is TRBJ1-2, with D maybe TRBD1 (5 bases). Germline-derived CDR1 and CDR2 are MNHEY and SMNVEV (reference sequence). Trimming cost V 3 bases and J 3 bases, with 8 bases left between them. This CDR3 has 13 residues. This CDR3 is CASSLGEDYGYTF. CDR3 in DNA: TGTGCCAGCAGTTTGGGGGAAGACTATGGCTACACCTTC.

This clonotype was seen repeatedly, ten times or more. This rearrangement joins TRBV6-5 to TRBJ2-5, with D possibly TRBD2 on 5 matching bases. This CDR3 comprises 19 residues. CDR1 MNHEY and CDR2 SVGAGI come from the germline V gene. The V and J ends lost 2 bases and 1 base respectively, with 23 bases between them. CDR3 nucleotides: TGTGCCAGCAGTTACAGGATGGCGGGCCGAGCCTTCACCCAAGAGACCCAGTACTTC. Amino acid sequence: CASSYRMAGRAFTQETQYF.

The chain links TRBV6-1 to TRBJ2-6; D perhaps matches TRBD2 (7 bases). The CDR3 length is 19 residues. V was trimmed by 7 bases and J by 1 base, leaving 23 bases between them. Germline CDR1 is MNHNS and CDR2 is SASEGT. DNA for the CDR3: TGTGCCAGCATTGGGGGGGGGGGGGGGACAAGGTCTGGGGCCAACGTCCTGACTTTC. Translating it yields CASIGGGGGTRSGANVLTF.